Below are 19 T cell receptor beta chains sequenced from a single sample in a study of CD8 T cells in ankylosing spondylitis. Which antigens these TCRs recognize remains unknown. One entry per CDR3 protein, called by TCRdb with MiXCR from the 5' RACE reads. The sample lists a few hundred thousand distinct CDR3 sequences, 20% to 25% occurring once. Study-wide findings and caveats: Characteristic, it appeared, of ankylosing spondylitis blood was a TCR beta motif of eight highly homologous variants.

Sequencing was carried out using blood, either unsorted or a sorted T cell fraction (not recorded which). Receptor source: a male donor with ankylosing spondylitis.

This clonotype has only a few counts. The V gene is TRBV5-1, the J gene TRBJ2-5, with 10 positions matching TRBD1. The length of the CDR3 is 14 residues. V trimming: 6 bases; J trimming: 4 bases; junction bases outside the gene matches: 6. The germline CDR1 and CDR2 sequences are SGHRS and YFSETQ. In DNA, the CDR3 is TGCGCCAGCAAGGAGACAGGGGGCATAGAGACCCAGTACTTC. It encodes CASKETGGIETQYF.

Ten or more counts support this clonotype. The gene calls are TRBV10-3 and TRBJ2-1; TRBD2 matches at 8 bases. Germline CDR1 reads ENHRY; CDR2 reads SYGVKD. With 3 bases clipped from V and 10 bases from J, the junction kept 5 bases outside the gene matches. This CDR3 contains 13 residues. CDR3 loop: CAISERAGVEQFF. DNA for the CDR3: TGTGCCATCAGTGAACGAGCGGGAGTAGAGCAGTTCTTC.

This clonotype was seen a handful of times. The V and J genes are TRBV20-1 and TRBJ2-2; D gene unclear. Trimming shortened V by 6 bases and J by 5 bases, and 22 bases separated the two germline ends. The germline gives CDR1 DFQATT, CDR2 SNEGSKA (reference sequence). The CDR3 extends over 16 amino acids. CDR3 nucleotides: TGCAGTGCCAGAACGCCAGGACGTACTCCAACCGGGGAGCTGTTTTTT. It specifies CSARTPGRTPTGELFF.

J is TRBJ2-1 and V is TRBV24-1, with 9 nucleotides matching TRBD1. CDR1 KGHDR and CDR2 SFDVKD come from the germline V gene. The trim removed 9 bases at V and 8 bases at J, leaving 4 bases unmatched. This CDR3 is 12 amino acids long. The CDR3 spells CATGQGLDEQFF. CDR3 coding DNA: TGTGCCACCGGACAGGGGTTGGATGAGCAGTTCTTC.

The chain joins TRBV5-1 to TRBJ2-3, with D perhaps being TRBD1 or TRBD2 (6 bases each). Germline assignment: CDR1 SGHRS and CDR2 YFSETQ. CDR3 length: 17 residues. Trimming took 0 bases from V and 2 from J, leaving 16 bases between them. The CDR3 reads CASSLALRGQYTDTQYF. In DNA, the CDR3 is TGCGCCAGCAGCTTGGCCTTGCGGGGACAATACACAGATACGCAGTATTTT.

This clonotype showed up just a few times. The V and J genes are TRBV10-3 and TRBJ2-1; tentative D call: TRBD2 (6 bases). The germline V gene encodes CDR1 ENHRY and CDR2 SYGVKD. V was cut by 4 bases and J by 7 bases, with 11 bases left in between. There are 13 residues in the CDR3. CDR3 nucleotide sequence: TGTGCCATCAGTGGCCCGGGAGCTAATGAGCAGTTCTTC. Translating it yields CAISGPGANEQFF.

There are many counts of this clonotype. The chain links TRBV10-3 to TRBJ1-1; a possible D gene is TRBD1 (6 bases). The germline gives CDR1 ENHRY, CDR2 SYGVKD. The V and J ends lost 2 bases and 5 bases respectively, with 12 bases between them. The CDR3 extends over 14 amino acids. Written as DNA, the CDR3 is TGTGCCATCAGTGAGCTGGTCCAGGGGACTGAAGCTTTCTTT. Protein: CAISELVQGTEAFF.

This clonotype was recorded many times. J is TRBJ2-2 and V is TRBV20-1; D unresolved. CDR1 is DFQATT and CDR2 is SNEGSKA in the germline V gene (reference sequence). This CDR3 is built from 14 residues. Trimming pared 3 bases from V and 7 bases from J, leaving 15 bases between. The CDR3 sequence: CSASVRTVGGELFF. Here the CDR3 DNA reads TGCAGTGCTAGTGTTAGGACCGTGGGCGGGGAGCTGTTTTTT.

This clonotype was observed a handful of times. The chain combines TRBV12-3 or TRBV12-4 with TRBJ1-5; 7 bases match TRBD1. The CDR3 runs 17 residues. Losses at the gene ends were 6 bases for V and 3 bases for J; bases not matched to a gene: 14. CDR3 in DNA: TGTGCCAGCAGCGTAAGGGACAGATGGGGGGTCAATCAGCCCCAGCATTTT. Translated, it gives CASSVRDRWGVNQPQHF.

The rearrangement joins TRBV5-1 to TRBJ2-1; the D gene is possibly TRBD2 (6 bases). The V end lost 0 bases, the J end lost 5 bases, and 12 bases lay between the germline ends. Germline lookup yields CDR1 SGHRS and CDR2 YFSETQ. There are 15 residues in the CDR3. The chain's CDR3 is CASSLGASAHNEQFF. CDR3 DNA: TGCGCCAGCAGCTTGGGGGCTAGCGCACACAATGAGCAGTTCTTC.

The rearrangement links TRBV24-1 to TRBJ2-2, with D uncertain. The V gene's germline CDR1 is KGHDR and CDR2 SFDVKD. Trimming shortened V by 6 bases and J by 0 bases, and 13 bases separated the two germline ends. The CDR3 totals 16 residues. CDR3 in amino acids: CATSRIGDANTGELFF. For the CDR3, the DNA is TGTGCCACCAGTCGGATAGGAGACGCGAACACCGGGGAGCTGTTTTTT.

The chain is built from TRBV12-3 or TRBV12-4 and TRBJ2-2; 10 nucleotides line up with TRBD2. CDR3 length equals 15 residues. V was clipped by 6 bases and J by 3 bases; unmatched bases: 4. This CDR3 is CASSPSGRDTGELFF. CDR3 nucleotides: TGTGCCAGCAGCCCTAGCGGGAGAGACACCGGGGAGCTGTTTTTT.

This clonotype was recorded a few times. CDR3 DNA sequence: TGTGCCGGACTCATTCGTAGGGGCGAGCAGTACTTC. Encoded protein: CAGLIRRGEQYF. The rearrangement joins TRBV2 to TRBJ2-7, with D perhaps assigned TRBD1 or TRBD2 (5 bases each). Trimming pared 11 bases from V and 6 bases from J, leaving 17 bases between. CDR3 length: 12 residues. Germline V gene lookup returns CDR1 SNHLY and CDR2 FYNNEI. The whole variable domain, filled in from reference TRBV2 and TRBJ2-7, reads EPEVTQTPSHQVTQMGQEVILRCVPISNHLYFYWYRQILGQKVEFLVSFYNNEISEKSEIFDDQFSVERPDGSNFTLKIRSTKLEDSAMYFCAGLIRRGEQYFGPGTRLTVT.

The table lists this clonotype with a few counts. The rearrangement uses TRBV5-4 and TRBJ1-2; D unresolved. In germline, CDR1 is SGHNT, CDR2 YYREEE (reference sequence). This CDR3 has 14 amino acids. The V end was cut by 1 base, the J end by 4 bases, with 11 bases between. This CDR3 reads CASSLRAGSYGYTF. CDR3 DNA: TGTGCCAGCAGCTTGAGAGCAGGAAGCTATGGCTACACCTTC.

This clonotype was detected only a few times. V gene TRBV12-3 or TRBV12-4 combines with J gene TRBJ1-6; D gene ambiguous. The CDR3 spans 13 residues. The V gene lost 3 bases and the J gene lost 7 bases, with 7 bases spanning the gap. CDR3 nucleotides: TGTGCCAGCAGTTTGGAGGAGAATTCACCCCTCCACTTT. Encoded protein: CASSLEENSPLHF.

J is TRBJ1-6 and V is TRBV28; possibly TRBD1 for D (5 bases). The CDR3 is made up of 14 amino acids. Trimming left V 7 bases short and J 9 bases short, with 16 bases between. Germline V CDR1 and CDR2: MDHEN, SYDVKM. The CDR3 is CASNRGTEASPLHF. CDR3 nucleotides: TGTGCCAGCAACCGGGGGACCGAGGCTTCACCCCTCCACTTT.

The chain has TRBV5-1 and TRBJ2-4, with 8 bases aligning to TRBD1. The germline gives CDR1 SGHRS, CDR2 YFSETQ. The CDR3 is made up of 16 amino acids. V was pared by 4 bases and J by 13 bases, with 19 bases of the junction left unmatched. The CDR3 reads CASSRAANRGVFLQYF. Here the CDR3 DNA reads TGCGCCAGCAGCCGAGCGGCGAACAGGGGGGTCTTCCTCCAGTACTTC.

The chain links TRBV7-2 to TRBJ2-7; D is unresolved. The CDR3 is made up of 12 amino acids. In germline, CDR1 is SGHTA, CDR2 FQGNSA. Trimming cost V 2 bases and J 5 bases, with 7 bases left between them. The CDR3: CASSLNPNEQYF. DNA for the CDR3: TGTGCCAGCAGCTTAAACCCCAACGAGCAGTACTTC.

This clonotype showed up many times. The chain is built from TRBV20-1 and TRBJ2-7; D is possibly TRBD1 or TRBD2 (5 bases each). V was pared by 6 bases and J by 5 bases, with 17 bases between. Germline V gene data show CDR1 as DFQATT and CDR2 as SNEGSKA (reference sequence). The CDR3 has 13 residues. CDR3 region: CSALRGTPNEQYF. DNA for the CDR3: TGCAGTGCGCTCCGAGGGACGCCGAACGAGCAGTACTTC.